This is a list of T cell receptor beta chains from one sample in a study of beta chain features in type 1 diabetes. The repertoire was sequenced with immunoSEQ multiplex PCR; TCRdb's copy has only in-frame clones and lacks some. The data hold some 500,000 clones, with 11% observed a single time. What was sequenced was naive CD4+ T cells from blood. These receptor sequences come from a woman aged 18-29 years in good health. Each CDR3 is given with its conserved first and last residue. Each record gives: J gene, D gene, CDR3 length, clone size, V gene, CDR3 protein, CDR3 DNA. The D gene is left open where the match is weak. Some rows mark clone size as missing; the rest say once, few, many or name a class of expanded clone.

TRBJ2-1	-	12	few	TRBV7-9	CASSAGNFEQFF	TGTGCCAGCAGCGCTGGGAATTTTGAGCAGTTCTTC
TRBJ2-5	-	13	-	TRBV9	CASSVGVWETQYF	TGTGCCAGCAGCGTTGGGGTGTGGGAGACCCAGTACTTC
TRBJ2-5	-	13	-	TRBV19	CASSILSWETQYF	TGTGCCAGTAGTATACTCTCTTGGGAGACCCAGTACTTC
TRBJ2-5	TRBD1	16	-	TRBV4-2	CASSPLGQGGKETQYF	TGTGCCAGCAGCCCCCTTGGACAGGGCGGAAAAGAGACCCAGTACTTC
TRBJ2-1	-	14	-	TRBV9	CASSGRVGPNEQFF	TGTGCCAGCAGCGGACGTGTAGGTCCTAATGAGCAGTTCTTC
TRBJ2-7	-	14	few	TRBV27	CASSRGTFIYEQYF	TGTGCCAGCAGTAGAGGGACTTTTATCTACGAGCAGTACTTC
TRBJ2-5	-	15	-	TRBV15	CATSRDPQGQETQYF	TGTGCCACCAGCAGAGATCCCCAGGGACAAGAGACCCAGTACTTC
TRBJ1-1	-	14	-	TRBV28	CASSFRGLNTEAFF	TGTGCCAGCAGTTTTCGGGGCTTGAACACTGAAGCTTTCTTT
TRBJ2-5	-	15	few	TRBV4-2	CASSQEVARFGTQYF	TGTGCCAGCAGCCAGGAGGTAGCGCGTTTCGGGACCCAGTACTTC
TRBJ2-3	TRBD1	16	-	TRBV29-1	CSAGRDSPPQTDTQYF	TGCAGCGCTGGTCGGGACAGCCCCCCTCAGACAGATACGCAGTATTTT
TRBJ2-7	TRBD2	15	few	TRBV7-2	CASSATSGRAYEQYF	TGTGCCAGCAGCGCGACTAGCGGGAGGGCGTACGAGCAGTACTTC
TRBJ1-1	-	14	few	TRBV29-1	CSVEGKSRGTEAFF	TGCAGCGTTGAGGGCAAGTCAAGGGGCACTGAAGCTTTCTTT
TRBJ2-1	-	16	-	TRBV28	CASSSLGTPSYNEQFF	TGTGCCAGCAGTTCCCTGGGGACCCCCTCCTACAATGAGCAGTTCTTC
TRBJ2-1	TRBD2	16	few	TRBV9	CASSVVGGSPYNEQFF	TGTGCCAGCAGCGTAGTCGGCGGGAGCCCCTACAATGAGCAGTTCTTC
TRBJ1-1	-	12	-	TRBV6-6	CASGPPRTEAFF	TGTGCCAGCGGTCCTCCACGGACTGAAGCTTTCTTT
TRBJ1-4	-	15	-	TRBV27	CASSFSVGINEKLFF	TGTGCCAGCAGTTTTTCCGTCGGGATAAATGAAAAACTGTTTTTT
TRBJ2-7	-	12	few	TRBV2	CASTVNSYEQYF	TGTGCCAGCACTGTCAACTCCTACGAGCAGTACTTC
TRBJ2-3	TRBD2	16	few	TRBV9	CASSVIAGGRTDTQYF	TGTGCCAGCAGCGTGATAGCGGGAGGAAGGACAGATACGCAGTATTTT
TRBJ2-3	TRBD1	15	few	TRBV6-5	CASSPDRGPTDTQYF	TGTGCCAGCAGCCCGGACAGGGGGCCCACAGATACGCAGTATTTT
TRBJ2-7	TRBD2	15	-	TRBV7-6	CASTKTSGPSYEQYF	TGTGCCAGCACCAAGACTAGCGGGCCCTCCTACGAGCAGTACTTC
TRBJ2-3	TRBD2	15	-	TRBV6-5	CASSSSGGKSDTQYF	TGTGCCAGCAGTTCTAGCGGGGGGAAGTCAGATACGCAGTATTTT
TRBJ1-1	-	11	-	TRBV20-1	CSASRNTEAFF	TGCAGTGCAAGCAGGAACACTGAAGCTTTCTTT
TRBJ2-5	TRBD2	15	-	TRBV29-1	CSVDLAGGRGETQYF	TGCAGCGTTGACTTAGCGGGGGGGCGAGGAGAGACCCAGTACTTC
TRBJ2-3	-	16	few	TRBV13	CASSLGPEGGTDTQYF	TGTGCCAGCAGCTTAGGGCCCGAGGGGGGCACAGATACGCAGTATTTT
TRBJ2-7	-	13	few	TRBV30	CAWSRASSYEQYF	TGTGCCTGGAGCAGGGCAAGCTCCTACGAGCAGTACTTC
TRBJ2-4	TRBD1	14	few	TRBV2	CASSVEQGEFIQYF	TGTGCCAGCAGTGTCGAACAGGGGGAATTCATTCAGTACTTC
TRBJ2-1	-	11	few	TRBV2	CASSLIAQQFF	TGTGCCAGCAGTCTCATCGCCCAGCAGTTCTTC
TRBJ1-3	-	12	-	TRBV7-2	CASSYPRGEVYF	TGTGCCAGCAGCTACCCCAGGGGAGAAGTATATTTT